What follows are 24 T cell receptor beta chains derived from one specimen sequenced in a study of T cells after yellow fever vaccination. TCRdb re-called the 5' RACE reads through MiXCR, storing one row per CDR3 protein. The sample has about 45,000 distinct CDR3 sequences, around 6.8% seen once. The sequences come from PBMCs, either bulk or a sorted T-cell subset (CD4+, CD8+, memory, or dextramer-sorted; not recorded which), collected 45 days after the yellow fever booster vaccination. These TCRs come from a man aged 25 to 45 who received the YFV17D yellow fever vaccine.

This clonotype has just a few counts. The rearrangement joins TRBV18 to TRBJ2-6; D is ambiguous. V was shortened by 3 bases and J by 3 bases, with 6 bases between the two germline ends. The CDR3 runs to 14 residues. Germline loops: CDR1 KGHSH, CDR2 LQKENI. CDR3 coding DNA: TGTGCCAGCTCACCCCCCGGTGGGGCCAACGTCCTGACTTTC. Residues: CASSPPGGANVLTF.

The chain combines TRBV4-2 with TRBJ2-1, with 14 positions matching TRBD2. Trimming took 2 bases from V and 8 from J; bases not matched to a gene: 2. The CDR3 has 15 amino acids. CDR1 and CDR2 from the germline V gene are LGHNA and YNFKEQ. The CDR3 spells CASSQKTSGRDEQFF. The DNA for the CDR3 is TGTGCCAGCAGCCAAAAGACTAGCGGGAGGGATGAGCAGTTCTTC.

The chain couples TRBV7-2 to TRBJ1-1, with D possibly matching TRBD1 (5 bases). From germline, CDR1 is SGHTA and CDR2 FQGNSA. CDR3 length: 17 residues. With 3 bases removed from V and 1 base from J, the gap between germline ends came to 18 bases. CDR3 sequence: CASSFRGSGTPNTEAFF. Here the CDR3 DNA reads TGTGCCAGCAGCTTTAGAGGGTCCGGGACTCCGAACACTGAAGCTTTCTTT. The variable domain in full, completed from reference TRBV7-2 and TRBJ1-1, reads GAGVSQSPSNKVTEKGKDVELRCDPISGHTALYWYRQSLGQGLEFLIYFQGNSAPDKSGLPSDRFSAERTGGSVSTLTIQRTQQEDSAVYLCASSFRGSGTPNTEAFFGQGTRLTVV.

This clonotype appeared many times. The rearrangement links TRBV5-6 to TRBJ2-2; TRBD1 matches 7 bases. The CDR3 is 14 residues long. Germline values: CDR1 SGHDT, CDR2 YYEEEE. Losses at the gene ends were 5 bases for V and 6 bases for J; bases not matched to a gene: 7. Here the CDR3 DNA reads TGTGCCAGCAGTCTACAGGGGCCGGCCGGGGAGCTGTTTTTT. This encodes CASSLQGPAGELFF. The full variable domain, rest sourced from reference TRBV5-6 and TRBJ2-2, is DAGVTQSPTHLIKTRGQQVTLRCSPKSGHDTVSWYQQALGQGPQFIFQYYEEEERQRGNFPDRFSGHQFPNYSSELNVNALLLGDSALYLCASSLQGPAGELFFGEGSRLTVL.

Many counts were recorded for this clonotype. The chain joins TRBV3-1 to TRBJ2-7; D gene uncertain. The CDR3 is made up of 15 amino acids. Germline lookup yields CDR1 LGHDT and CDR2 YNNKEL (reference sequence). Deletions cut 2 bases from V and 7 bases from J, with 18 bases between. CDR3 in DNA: TGTGCCAGCAGCCAATCCCTTGGGGAACTATCGGAGCAGTACTTC. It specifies CASSQSLGELSEQYF.

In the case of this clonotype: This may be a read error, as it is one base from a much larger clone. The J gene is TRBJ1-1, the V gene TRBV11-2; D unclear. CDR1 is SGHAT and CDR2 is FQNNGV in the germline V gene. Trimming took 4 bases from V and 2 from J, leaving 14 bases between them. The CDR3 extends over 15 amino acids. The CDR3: CASSYWAFHNTEAFF. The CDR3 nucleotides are TGTGCCAGCAGCTACTGGGCCTTTCACAACACTGAAGCTTTCTTT.

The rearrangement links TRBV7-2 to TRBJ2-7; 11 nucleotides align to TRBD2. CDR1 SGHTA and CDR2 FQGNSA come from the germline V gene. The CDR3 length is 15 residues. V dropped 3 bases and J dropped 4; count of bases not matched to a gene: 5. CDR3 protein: CASSLGLAVQYEQYF. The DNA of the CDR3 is TGTGCCAGCAGCTTGGGACTAGCGGTTCAATACGAGCAGTACTTC.

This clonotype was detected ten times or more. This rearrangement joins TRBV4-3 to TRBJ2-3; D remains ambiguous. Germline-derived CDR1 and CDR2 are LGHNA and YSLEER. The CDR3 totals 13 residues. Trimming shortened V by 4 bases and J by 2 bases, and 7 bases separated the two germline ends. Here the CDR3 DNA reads TGCGCCAGCAGCCCCTCCGTCACAGATACGCAGTATTTT. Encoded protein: CASSPSVTDTQYF.

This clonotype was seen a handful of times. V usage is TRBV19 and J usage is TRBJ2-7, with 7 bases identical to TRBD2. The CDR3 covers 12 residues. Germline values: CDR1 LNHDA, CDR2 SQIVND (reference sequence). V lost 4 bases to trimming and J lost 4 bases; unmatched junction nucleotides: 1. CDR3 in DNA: TGTGCCAGTAGTACCGGGAGGTACGAGCAGTACTTC. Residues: CASSTGRYEQYF.

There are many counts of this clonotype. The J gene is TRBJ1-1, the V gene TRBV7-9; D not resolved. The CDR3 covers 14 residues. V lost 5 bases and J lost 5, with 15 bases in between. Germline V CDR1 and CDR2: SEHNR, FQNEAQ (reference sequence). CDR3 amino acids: CASSPIGPYTEAFF. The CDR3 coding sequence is TGTGCCAGCAGCCCGATTGGGCCCTATACTGAAGCTTTCTTT.

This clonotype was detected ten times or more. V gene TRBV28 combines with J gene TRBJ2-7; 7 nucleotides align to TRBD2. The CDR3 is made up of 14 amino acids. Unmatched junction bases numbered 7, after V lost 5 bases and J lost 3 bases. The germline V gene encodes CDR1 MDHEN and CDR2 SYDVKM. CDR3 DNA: TGTGCCAGCAGTGGCTGGGGGGGAAACTACGAGCAGTACTTC. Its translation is CASSGWGGNYEQYF. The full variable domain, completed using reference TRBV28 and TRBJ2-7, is DVKVTQSSRYLVKRTGEKVFLECVQDMDHENMFWYRQDPGLGLRLIYFSYDVKMKEKGDIPEGYSVSREKKERFSLILESASTNQTSMYLCASSGWGGNYEQYFGPGTRLTVT.

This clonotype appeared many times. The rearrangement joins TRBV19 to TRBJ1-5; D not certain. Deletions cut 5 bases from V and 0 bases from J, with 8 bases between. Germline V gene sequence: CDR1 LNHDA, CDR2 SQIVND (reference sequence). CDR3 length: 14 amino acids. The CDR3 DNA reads TGTGCCAGTAGTGTAGGGTATAGCAATCAGCCCCAGCATTTT. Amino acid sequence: CASSVGYSNQPQHF. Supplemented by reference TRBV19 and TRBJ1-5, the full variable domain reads DGGITQSPKYLFRKEGQNVTLSCEQNLNHDAMYWYRQDPGQGLRLIYYSQIVNDFQKGDIAEGYSVSREKKESFPLTVTSAQKNPTAFYLCASSVGYSNQPQHFGDGTRLSIL.

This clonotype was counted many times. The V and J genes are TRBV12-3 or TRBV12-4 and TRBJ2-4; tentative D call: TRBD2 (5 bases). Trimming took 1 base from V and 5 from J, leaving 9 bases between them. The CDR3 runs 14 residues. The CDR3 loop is CASSLGGAENIQYF. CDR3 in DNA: TGTGCCAGCAGTTTAGGAGGAGCGGAAAACATTCAGTACTTC.

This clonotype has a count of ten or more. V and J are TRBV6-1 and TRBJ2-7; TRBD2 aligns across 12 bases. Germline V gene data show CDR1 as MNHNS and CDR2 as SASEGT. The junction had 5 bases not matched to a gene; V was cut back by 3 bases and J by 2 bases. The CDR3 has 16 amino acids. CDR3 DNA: TGTGCCAGCAGTGATCCAGGACTAGCGGGAACCTACGAGCAGTACTTC. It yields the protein CASSDPGLAGTYEQYF.

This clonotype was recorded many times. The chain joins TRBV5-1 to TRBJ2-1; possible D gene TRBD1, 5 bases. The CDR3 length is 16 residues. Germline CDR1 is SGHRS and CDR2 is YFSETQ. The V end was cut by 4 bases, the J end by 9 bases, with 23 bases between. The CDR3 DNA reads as TGCGCCAGCAGCCAAATGAGTTTGGACAAGGGAAGTGAGCAGTTCTTC. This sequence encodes CASSQMSLDKGSEQFF.

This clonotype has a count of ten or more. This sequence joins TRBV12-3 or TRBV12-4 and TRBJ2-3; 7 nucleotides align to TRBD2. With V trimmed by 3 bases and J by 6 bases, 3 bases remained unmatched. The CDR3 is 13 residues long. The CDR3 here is CASSLDGRDTQYF. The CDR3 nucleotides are TGTGCCAGCAGTTTGGACGGGAGGGATACGCAGTATTTT.

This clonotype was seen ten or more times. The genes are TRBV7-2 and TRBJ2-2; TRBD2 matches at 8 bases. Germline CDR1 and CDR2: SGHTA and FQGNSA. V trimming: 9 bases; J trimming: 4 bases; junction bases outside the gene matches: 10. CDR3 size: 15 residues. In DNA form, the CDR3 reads TGTGCCAGTTACGCGGGAGGAGCGGGCACCGGGGAGCTGTTTTTT. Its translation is CASYAGGAGTGELFF.

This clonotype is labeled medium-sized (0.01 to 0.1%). CDR3 in amino acids: CASSSGTGSPTGELFF. CDR3 sequence (DNA): TGTGCCAGCAGCTCCGGGACAGGGAGCCCCACCGGGGAGCTGTTTTTT. V usage is TRBV6-5 and J usage is TRBJ2-2, with 9 bases lining up with TRBD1. Germline V gene sequence: CDR1 MNHEY, CDR2 SVGAGI. CDR3 length equals 16 residues. Unmatched junction bases numbered 9, after V lost 6 bases and J lost 4 bases.

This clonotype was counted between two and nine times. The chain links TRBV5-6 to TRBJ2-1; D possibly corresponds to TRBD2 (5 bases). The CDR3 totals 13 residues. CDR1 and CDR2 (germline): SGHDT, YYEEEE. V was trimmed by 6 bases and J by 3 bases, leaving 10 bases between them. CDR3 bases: TGTGCCAGCACCTGGAGGTTCTACAATGAGCAGTTCTTC. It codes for CASTWRFYNEQFF.

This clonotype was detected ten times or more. The CDR3 protein is CASSRDFEETQYF. The CDR3 coding sequence is TGTGCCAGCAGCCGGGACTTTGAAGAGACCCAGTACTTC. This chain joins TRBV13 and TRBJ2-5; the D gene is possibly TRBD2 (6 bases). The ends were cut back, 5 bases at V and 3 bases at J, with 10 bases in the middle. The CDR3 spans 13 residues. Germline V gene sequence: CDR1 PRHDT, CDR2 FYEKMQ (reference sequence).

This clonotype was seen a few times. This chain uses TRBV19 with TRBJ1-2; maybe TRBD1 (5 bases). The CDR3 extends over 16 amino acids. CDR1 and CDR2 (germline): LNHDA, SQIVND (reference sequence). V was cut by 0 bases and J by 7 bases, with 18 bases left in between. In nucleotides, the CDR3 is TGTGCCAGTAGTATAGATGCAGGCAGGGTCCGCGGTGGCTACACCTTC. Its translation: CASSIDAGRVRGGYTF.

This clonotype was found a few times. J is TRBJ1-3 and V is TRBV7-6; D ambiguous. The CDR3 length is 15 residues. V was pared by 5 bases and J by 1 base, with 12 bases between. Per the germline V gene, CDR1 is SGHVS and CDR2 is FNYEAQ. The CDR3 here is CASSNRWKSGNTIYF. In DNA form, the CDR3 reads TGTGCCAGCAGCAATAGATGGAAATCTGGAAACACCATATATTTT.

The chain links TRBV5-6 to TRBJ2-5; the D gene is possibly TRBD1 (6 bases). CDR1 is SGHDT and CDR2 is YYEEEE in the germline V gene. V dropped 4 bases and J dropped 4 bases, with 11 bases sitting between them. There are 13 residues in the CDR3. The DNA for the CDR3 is TGTGCCAGCAGCACCCAGGGGAGAGAGACCCAGTACTTC. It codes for CASSTQGRETQYF. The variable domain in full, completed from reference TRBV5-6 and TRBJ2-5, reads DAGVTQSPTHLIKTRGQQVTLRCSPKSGHDTVSWYQQALGQGPQFIFQYYEEEERQRGNFPDRFSGHQFPNYSSELNVNALLLGDSALYLCASSTQGRETQYFGPGTRLLVL.

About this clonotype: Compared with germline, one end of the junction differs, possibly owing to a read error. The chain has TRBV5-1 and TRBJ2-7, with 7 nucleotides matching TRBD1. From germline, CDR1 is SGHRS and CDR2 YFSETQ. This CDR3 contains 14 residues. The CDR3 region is CAGSDGQVLTPQYF. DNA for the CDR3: TGCGCCGGCAGTGATGGACAGGTCCTTACGCCTCAGTACTTC.